This T cell receptor beta chain appears in the sequencing data of a study of naive and memory T cell subsets. Study results and limitations: Gini index rose across naive, CM, EM and EMRA in CD4 and CD8.

Concerning this clonotype: The antigen remains undetermined.

Two oligonucleotides, mixed equimolar, formed the beta constant-region primer covering TRBC1 and TRBC2. Four rounds of PCR amplified the ligated cDNA using nested alpha and beta constant-region primers plus SP2. MiXCR, run by TCRdb on the UMI-ligation and nested PCR reads, gives a single entry per CDR3 protein. The data show about 18,000 distinct CDR3 sequences, with around 8.2% seen just once and roughly 23% held by the top ten. CDR1 LGHNA and CDR2 YSLEER come from the germline V gene. Trimming removed 3 bases at V and 3 bases at J, with 15 bases between. This CDR3 contains 16 residues. Material: central memory CD8+ T cells from blood. The chain links TRBV4-3 to TRBJ2-1; unclear D gene. The source of this sequence is a human donor in good health. The CDR3 bases are TGCGCCAGCAGCCACCTTCAAGATGACCTCTACAATGAGCAGTTCTTC. Translated, it gives CASSHLQDDLYNEQFF.